This T cell receptor beta chain originates from a study of blood T cell repertoires in COVID-19. Overall study: Acute-phase and convalescent COVID-19 samples originated in the United States, Italy and Spain.

Some clones are missing from TCRdb's copy, which holds only in-frame ones; the method was immunoSEQ multiplex PCR. The table lists about 320,000 clones, 85% to 95% of them singletons. Enrolled through a virtual design, the participants were between roughly 18 and 100 years of age and came from about two dozen US areas. This CDR3 region has 13 residues. CDR1 is SGHRS, CDR2 YFSETQ, per germline. V was shortened by 6 bases and J by 2 bases, with 12 bases between the two germline ends. The V gene is TRBV5-1, the J gene TRBJ2-7, with D possibly matching TRBD2 (5 bases). This sequence originates from a woman aged 25 to 45 who had been exposed to COVID-19. The sample comprised PBMCs or T cells enriched from blood (not recorded which). The CDR3 nucleotides are TGCGCCAGCAAACGATTCGGGGCCTACGAGCAGTACTTC. Amino acids: CASKRFGAYEQYF. The whole variable domain, remainder taken from reference TRBV5-1 and TRBJ2-7, is KAGVTQTPRYLIKTRGQQVTLSCSPISGHRSVSWYQQTPGQGLQFLFEYFSETQRNKGNFPGRFSGRQFSNSRSEMNVSTLELGDSALYLCASKRFGAYEQYFGPGTRLTVT.